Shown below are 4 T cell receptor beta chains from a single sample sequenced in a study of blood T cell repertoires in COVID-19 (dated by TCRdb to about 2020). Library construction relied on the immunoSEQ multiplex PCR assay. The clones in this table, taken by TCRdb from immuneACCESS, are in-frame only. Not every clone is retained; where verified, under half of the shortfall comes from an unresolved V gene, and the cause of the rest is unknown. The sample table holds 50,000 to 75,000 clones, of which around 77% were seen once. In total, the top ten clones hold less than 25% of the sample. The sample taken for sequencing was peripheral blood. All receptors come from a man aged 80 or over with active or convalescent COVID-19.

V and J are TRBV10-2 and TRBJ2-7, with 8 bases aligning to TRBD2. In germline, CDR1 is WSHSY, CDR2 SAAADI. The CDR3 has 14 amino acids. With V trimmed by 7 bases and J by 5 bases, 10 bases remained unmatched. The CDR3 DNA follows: TGCGCCAGCACTGGATGGCGGGGGGTCGACGAGCAGTACTTC. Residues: CASTGWRGVDEQYF.

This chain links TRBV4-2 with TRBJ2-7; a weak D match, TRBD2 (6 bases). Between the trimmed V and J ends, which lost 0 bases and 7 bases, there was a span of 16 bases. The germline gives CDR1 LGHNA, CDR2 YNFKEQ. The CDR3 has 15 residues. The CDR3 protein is CASSQEEGLAGEQYF. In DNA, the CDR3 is TGTGCCAGCAGCCAAGAGGAGGGGCTAGCTGGGGAGCAGTACTTC.

Here the CDR3 reads CASFRQHTDTQYF. DNA for the CDR3: TGTGCCAGCTTCCGACAACACACAGATACGCAGTATTTT. V and J are TRBV28 and TRBJ2-3; no definite D call. This CDR3 comprises 13 residues. The V end lost 8 bases, the J end lost 2 bases, and 11 bases lay between the germline ends. Germline V gives CDR1 MDHEN, CDR2 SYDVKM.

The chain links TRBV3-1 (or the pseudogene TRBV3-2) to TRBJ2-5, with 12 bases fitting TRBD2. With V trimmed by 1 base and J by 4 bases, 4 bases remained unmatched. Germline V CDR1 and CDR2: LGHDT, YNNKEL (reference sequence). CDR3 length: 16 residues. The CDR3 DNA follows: TGTGCCAGCAGCCAAGCTAGCGGGAGGGGAGGAGAGACCCAGTACTTC. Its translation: CASSQASGRGGETQYF.